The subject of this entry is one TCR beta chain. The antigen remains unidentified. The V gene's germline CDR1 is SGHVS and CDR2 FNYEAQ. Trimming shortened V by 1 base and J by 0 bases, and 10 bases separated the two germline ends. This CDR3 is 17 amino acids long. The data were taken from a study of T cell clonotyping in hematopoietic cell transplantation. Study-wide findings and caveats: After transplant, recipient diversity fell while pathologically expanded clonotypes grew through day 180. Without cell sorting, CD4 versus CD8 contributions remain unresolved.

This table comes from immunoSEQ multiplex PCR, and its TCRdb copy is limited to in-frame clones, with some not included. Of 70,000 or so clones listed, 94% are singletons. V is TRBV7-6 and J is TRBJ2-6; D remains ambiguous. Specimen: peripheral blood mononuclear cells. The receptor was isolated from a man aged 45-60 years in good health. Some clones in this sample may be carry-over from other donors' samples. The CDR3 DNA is TGTGCCAGCAGCTTAGGATGGAGTCCCTCTGGGGCCAACGTCCTGACTTTC. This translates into CASSLGWSPSGANVLTF. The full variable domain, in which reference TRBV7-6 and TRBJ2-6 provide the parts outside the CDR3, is GAGVSQSPRYKVTKRGQDVALRCDPISGHVSLYWYRQALGQGPEFLTYFNYEAQQDKSGLPNDRFSAERPEGSISTLTIQRTEQRDSAMYRCASSLGWSPSGANVLTFGAGSRLTVL.